This T cell receptor (beta chain) was captured by sequencing in a study of control samples from healthy donors and cancer patients. Produced via immunoSEQ multiplex PCR; TCRdb's table is partial and in-frame only. The table includes fewer than 70,000 clones, roughly 82% detected once. V trimming: 6 bases; J trimming: 6 bases; junction bases outside the gene matches: 13. Germline lookup yields CDR1 KGHSH and CDR2 LQKENI. The CDR3 is made up of 15 amino acids. The sample comprised PBMCs. This TCR was sampled from a woman aged 45-65 years with lung cancer. V usage is TRBV18 and J usage is TRBJ2-7; 8 bases are a match to TRBD2. Written as DNA, the CDR3 is TGTGCCAGCTCCCCAGGCCTAGCGGGTATAGCCGAGCAGTACTTC. Protein: CASSPGLAGIAEQYF.